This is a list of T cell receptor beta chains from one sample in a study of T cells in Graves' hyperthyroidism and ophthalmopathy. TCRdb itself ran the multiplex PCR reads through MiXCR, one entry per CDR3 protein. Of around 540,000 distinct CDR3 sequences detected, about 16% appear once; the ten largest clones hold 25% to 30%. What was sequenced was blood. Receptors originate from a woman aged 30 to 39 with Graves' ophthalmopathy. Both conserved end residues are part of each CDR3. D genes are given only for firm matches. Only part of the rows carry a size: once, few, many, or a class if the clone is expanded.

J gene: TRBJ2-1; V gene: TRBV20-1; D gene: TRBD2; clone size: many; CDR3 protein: CSARAAGVPYNEQFF; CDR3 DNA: TGCAGTGCTAGAGCGGCGGGAGTACCCTACAATGAGCAGTTCTTC
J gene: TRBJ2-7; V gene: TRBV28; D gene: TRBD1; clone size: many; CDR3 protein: CASSLDRVSDEQYF; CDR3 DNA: TGTGCCAGCAGTCTCGACAGGGTATCGGACGAGCAGTACTTC
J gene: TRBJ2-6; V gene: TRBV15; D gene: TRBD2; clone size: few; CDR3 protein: CATSRVGREGWSGANVLTF; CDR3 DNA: TGTGCCACCAGCAGAGTGGGGCGGGAGGGTTGGTCTGGGGCCAACGTCCTGACTTTC
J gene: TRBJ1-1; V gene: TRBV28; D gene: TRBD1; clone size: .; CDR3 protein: CASSASRGGTGGEGEAFF; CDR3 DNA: TGTGCCAGCAGTGCCTCTCGGGGGGGGACAGGGGGCGAAGGTGAAGCTTTCTTT
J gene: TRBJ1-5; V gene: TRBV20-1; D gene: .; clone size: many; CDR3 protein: CSAPDSSNQPQHF; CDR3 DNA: TGCAGTGCTCCGGACAGCAGCAATCAGCCCCAGCATTTT
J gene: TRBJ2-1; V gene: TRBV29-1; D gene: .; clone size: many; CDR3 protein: CSASHAGEQFF; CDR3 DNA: TGCAGCGCCTCTCACGCGGGGGAGCAGTTCTTC
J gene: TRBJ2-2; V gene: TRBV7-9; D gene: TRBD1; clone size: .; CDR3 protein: CASSLDRGTGELFF; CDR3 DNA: TGTGCCAGCAGCTTAGACAGGGGCACCGGGGAGCTGTTTTTT
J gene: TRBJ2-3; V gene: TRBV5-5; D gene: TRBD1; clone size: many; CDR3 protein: CASSFTGAVDTQYF; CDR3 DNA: TGTGCCAGCAGCTTCACAGGGGCGGTAGATACGCAGTATTTT
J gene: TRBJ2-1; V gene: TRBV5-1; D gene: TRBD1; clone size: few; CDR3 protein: CASSLEAQGDYNEQFF; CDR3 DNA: TGCGCCAGCAGCTTGGAAGCACAGGGGGACTACAATGAGCAGTTCTTC
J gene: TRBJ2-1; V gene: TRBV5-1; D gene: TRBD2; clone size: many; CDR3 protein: CASSLTSGRLNEQFF; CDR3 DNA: TGCGCCAGCAGCCTTACTAGCGGGAGGCTCAATGAGCAGTTCTTC
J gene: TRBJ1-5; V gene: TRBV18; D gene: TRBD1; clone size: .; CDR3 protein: CASSPLTGGNQPQHF; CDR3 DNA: TGTGCCAGCTCACCGCTGACAGGGGGCAATCAGCCCCAGCATTTT
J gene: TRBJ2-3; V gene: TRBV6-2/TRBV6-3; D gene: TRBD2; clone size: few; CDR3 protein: CASSSPPASGSDTQYF; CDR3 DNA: TGTGCCAGCAGTTCCCCCCCGGCTAGCGGGAGCGATACGCAGTATTTT
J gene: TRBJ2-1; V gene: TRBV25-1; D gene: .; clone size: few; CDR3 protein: CASTGLSDYNEQFF; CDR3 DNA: TGTGCCAGTACGGGACTCAGCGACTACAATGAGCAGTTCTTC
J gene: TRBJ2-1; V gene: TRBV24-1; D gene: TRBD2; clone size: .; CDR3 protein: CATSALTSWREAEQFF; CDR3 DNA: TGTGCCACCAGTGCCCTGACTAGCTGGAGGGAGGCTGAGCAGTTCTTC
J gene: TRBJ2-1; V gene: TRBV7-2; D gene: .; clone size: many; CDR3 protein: CASSLSPYPSALRLNEQFF; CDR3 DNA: TGTGCCAGCAGCTTATCACCATATCCTAGCGCACTCAGACTCAATGAGCAGTTCTTC
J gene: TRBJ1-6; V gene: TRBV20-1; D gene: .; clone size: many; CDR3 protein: CSAKGDGNSPLHF; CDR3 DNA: TGCAGTGCTAAGGGGGACGGGAATTCACCCCTCCACTTT
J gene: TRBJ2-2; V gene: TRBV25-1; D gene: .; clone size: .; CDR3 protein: CASSEFRRTGELFF; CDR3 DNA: TGTGCCAGCAGTGAATTTAGGAGAACCGGGGAGCTGTTTTTT
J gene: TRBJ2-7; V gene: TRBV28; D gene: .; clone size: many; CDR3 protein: CASWTGGTYEQYF; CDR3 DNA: TGTGCCAGCTGGACCGGAGGTACCTACGAGCAGTACTTC
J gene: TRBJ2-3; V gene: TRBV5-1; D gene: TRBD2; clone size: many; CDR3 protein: CASSRTSGRAGTDTQYF; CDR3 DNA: TGCGCCAGCAGCCGGACTAGCGGGAGGGCCGGAACAGATACGCAGTATTTT
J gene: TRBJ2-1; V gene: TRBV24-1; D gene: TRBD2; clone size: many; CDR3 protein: CATSDFGTSGSAEQFF; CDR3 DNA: TGTGCCACCAGTGATTTCGGGACTAGCGGGAGCGCTGAGCAGTTCTTC
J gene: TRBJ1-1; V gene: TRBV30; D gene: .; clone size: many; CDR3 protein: CAWSHTVAEAFF; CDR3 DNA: TGTGCCTGGAGTCACACCGTCGCTGAAGCTTTCTTT
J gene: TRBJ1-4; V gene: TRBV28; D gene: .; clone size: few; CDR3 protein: CASTTPANEKLFF; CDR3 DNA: TGTGCCAGCACGACACCAGCTAATGAAAAACTGTTTTTT
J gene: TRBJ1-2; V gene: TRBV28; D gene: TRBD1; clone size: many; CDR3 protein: CASTRDRATNYGYTF; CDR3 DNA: TGTGCCAGCACCCGTGACAGGGCAACTAACTATGGCTACACCTTC
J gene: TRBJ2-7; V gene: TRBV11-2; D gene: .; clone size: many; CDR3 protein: CASSFGLNYEQYF; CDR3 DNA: TGTGCCAGCAGCTTCGGACTCAATTACGAGCAGTACTTC
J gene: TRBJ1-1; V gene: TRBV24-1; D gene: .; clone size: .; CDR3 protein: CATSDLRSTEAFF; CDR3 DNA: TGTGCCACCAGTGATTTGAGGTCCACTGAAGCTTTCTTT
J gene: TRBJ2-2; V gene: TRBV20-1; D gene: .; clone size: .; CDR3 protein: CSARGLNTGELFF; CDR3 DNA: TGCAGTGCTAGGGGCCTGAACACCGGGGAGCTGTTTTTT
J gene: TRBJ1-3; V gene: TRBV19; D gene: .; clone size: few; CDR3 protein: CASSIGPQNTIYF; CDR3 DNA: TGTGCCAGTAGTATCGGACCTCAAAACACCATATATTTT
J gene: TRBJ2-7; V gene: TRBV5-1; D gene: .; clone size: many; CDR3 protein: CASSLERGTYEQYF; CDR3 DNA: TGCGCCAGCAGCTTGGAACGGGGGACCTACGAGCAGTACTTC
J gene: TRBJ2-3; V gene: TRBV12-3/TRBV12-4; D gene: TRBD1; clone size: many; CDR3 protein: CASSAGQGTDTQYF; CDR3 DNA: TGTGCCAGCAGCGCGGGACAGGGCACAGATACGCAGTATTTT
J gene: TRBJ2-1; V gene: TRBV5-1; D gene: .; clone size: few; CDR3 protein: CASSLRQGPNNEQFF; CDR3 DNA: TGCGCCAGCAGCTTGAGGCAGGGGCCAAACAATGAGCAGTTCTTC
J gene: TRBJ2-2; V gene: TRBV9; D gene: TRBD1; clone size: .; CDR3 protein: CASSVSGGANTGELFF; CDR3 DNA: TGTGCCAGCAGCGTATCAGGGGGCGCGAACACCGGGGAGCTGTTTTTT
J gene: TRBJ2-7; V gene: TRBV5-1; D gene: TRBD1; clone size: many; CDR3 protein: CASGLGGQGLYEQYF; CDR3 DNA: TGCGCCAGCGGCCTGGGGGGACAGGGGCTCTACGAGCAGTACTTC
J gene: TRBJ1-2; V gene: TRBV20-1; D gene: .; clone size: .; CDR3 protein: CSASNRDTAFTYGYTF; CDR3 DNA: TGCAGTGCTAGCAATAGGGACACCGCTTTTACCTATGGCTACACCTTC
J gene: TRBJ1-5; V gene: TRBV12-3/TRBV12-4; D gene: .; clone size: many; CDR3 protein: CASSPDLEPQHF; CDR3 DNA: TGTGCCAGCAGCCCGGACCTGGAGCCCCAGCATTTT
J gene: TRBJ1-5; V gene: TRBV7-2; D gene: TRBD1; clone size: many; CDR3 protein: CASRITGGAGQPQHF; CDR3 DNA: TGTGCCAGCAGAATAACAGGGGGCGCAGGGCAGCCCCAGCATTTT
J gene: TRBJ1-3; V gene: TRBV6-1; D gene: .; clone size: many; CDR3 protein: CASTQDTRIGNTIYF; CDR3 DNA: TGTGCCAGCACCCAGGACACAAGAATTGGAAACACCATATATTTT
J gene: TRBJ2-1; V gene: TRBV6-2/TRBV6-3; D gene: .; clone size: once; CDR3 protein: CASTPLGSYNEQFF; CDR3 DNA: TGTGCCAGCACACCGCTGGGGTCCTACAATGAGCAGTTCTTC
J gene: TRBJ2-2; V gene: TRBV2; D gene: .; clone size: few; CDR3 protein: CASSRLTANTGELFF; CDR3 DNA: TGTGCCAGCAGCCGCCTTACCGCGAACACCGGGGAGCTGTTTTTT
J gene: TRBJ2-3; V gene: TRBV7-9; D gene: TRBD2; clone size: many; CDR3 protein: CASSRLAGEVDTQYF; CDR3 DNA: TGTGCCAGCAGCCGACTAGCGGGAGAGGTAGATACGCAGTATTTT
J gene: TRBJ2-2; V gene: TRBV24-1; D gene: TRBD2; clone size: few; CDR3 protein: CATSESSGRAVKTGELFF; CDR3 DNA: TGTGCCACCAGTGAGTCTAGCGGGAGGGCCGTAAAAACCGGGGAGCTGTTTTTT
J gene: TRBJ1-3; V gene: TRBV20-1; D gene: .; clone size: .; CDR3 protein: CSARVASGNTIYF; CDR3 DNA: TGCAGTGCTAGAGTAGCGTCTGGAAACACCATATATTTT